This T cell receptor beta chain derives from a study of OX40 agonist ivuxolimab in advanced cancers. On the study more broadly: Patients were treated with intravenous ivuxolimab, dosed at 0.01 to 10 mg/kg and infused every 2 weeks. The study reported partial responses in three patients: one hepatocellular carcinoma, two cutaneous melanoma.

The assay was immunoSEQ multiplex PCR, and TCRdb's table has in-frame clones only and misses some. The sample has 55,000 to 85,000 clones, around 80% seen once. Worth noting for this clone: Its antigen is not known.

Whole-study findings and limits: Expanded clones tended on average to be more numerous among CD8+ T cells than CD4+. At 0.1 to 3.0 mg/kg, CD4+ and CD8+ blood T cells expanded clonally by week 6.

The sequence came from an adult with an advanced solid tumor such as melanoma, head and neck, liver or kidney cancer. This specimen was CD4+ or CD8+ T cells sorted from blood, taken in a trial of the OX40 agonist ivuxolimab.

CDR3 nucleotides: TGTGCCAGCAGCTTGGTTCAGGGAGGAAACACCATATATTTT. Residues: CASSLVQGGNTIYF. The chain employs TRBV5-6 and TRBJ1-3; D is possibly TRBD1 (5 bases). This CDR3 contains 14 residues. V was cut by 0 bases and J by 4 bases, with 8 bases left in between. Germline lookup yields CDR1 SGHDT and CDR2 YYEEEE.